These T cell receptor beta chains were read from a single sample in a study of shared clonotypes between healthy human individuals. Some clones are missing from TCRdb's copy, which holds only in-frame ones; the method was immunoSEQ multiplex PCR. This table holds around 580,000 clones, about 98% found once. Sequencing was performed on naive CD8+ T cells sorted from blood. The receptor source for this set is a man aged 25-40 years in good health. Both conserved end residues are part of each CDR3. The order of the fields is V gene, clone size, J gene, D gene, CDR3 DNA, CDR3 protein. A D gene is named only where the DNA matches it firmly. Only some rows state a clone size, as once, few, many or a class for expanded clones.

v_gene: TRBV27
abundance: NA
j_gene: TRBJ2-1
d_gene: NA
CDR3nt: TGTGCCAGCAGTTATCGTTCAGCCTATTACAATGAGCAGTTCTTC
CDR3aa: CASSYRSAYYNEQFF

v_gene: TRBV5-1
abundance: NA
j_gene: TRBJ2-7
d_gene: NA
CDR3nt: TGCGCCAGCAGCTTGGTAGACGGGGGCCCTCTGGACGAGCAGTACTTC
CDR3aa: CASSLVDGGPLDEQYF

v_gene: TRBV5-1
abundance: once
j_gene: TRBJ2-1
d_gene: TRBD2
CDR3nt: TGCGCCAGCAGCTTTACAGGCGGGAGCGGCTACAATGAGCAGTTCTTC
CDR3aa: CASSFTGGSGYNEQFF

v_gene: TRBV6-5
abundance: NA
j_gene: TRBJ2-7
d_gene: NA
CDR3nt: TGTGCCAGCAGTTACCAGACTTCGGGGGAGCAGTACTTC
CDR3aa: CASSYQTSGEQYF

v_gene: TRBV27
abundance: NA
j_gene: TRBJ2-1
d_gene: NA
CDR3nt: TGTGCCAGCAGGCACAGCGGAGCCTATCACAATGAGCAGTTCTTC
CDR3aa: CASRHSGAYHNEQFF

v_gene: TRBV7-9
abundance: NA
j_gene: TRBJ2-7
d_gene: TRBD1
CDR3nt: TGTGCCAGCAGCTTAGTCGGACAGGGCACCTACGAGCAGTACTTC
CDR3aa: CASSLVGQGTYEQYF

v_gene: TRBV7-9
abundance: NA
j_gene: TRBJ1-1
d_gene: NA
CDR3nt: TGTGCCAGCATCCCCCCTGTAAACACTGAAGCTTTCTTT
CDR3aa: CASIPPVNTEAFF

v_gene: TRBV27
abundance: NA
j_gene: TRBJ2-7
d_gene: TRBD2
CDR3nt: TGTGCCAGCAGCTTGCCCCATAGCGGGAGCTCCTACGAGCAGTACTTC
CDR3aa: CASSLPHSGSSYEQYF

v_gene: TRBV5-6
abundance: once
j_gene: TRBJ2-5
d_gene: NA
CDR3nt: TGTGCCAGCAGTCCCCCCCAGCATCAGACCCAGTACTTC
CDR3aa: CASSPPQHQTQYF

v_gene: TRBV7-8
abundance: once
j_gene: TRBJ2-5
d_gene: TRBD2
CDR3nt: TGTGCCAGCAGCTTTTGGGGGGGAGAGACCCAGTACTTC
CDR3aa: CASSFWGGETQYF

v_gene: TRBV2
abundance: NA
j_gene: TRBJ2-2
d_gene: TRBD2
CDR3nt: TGTGCCAGCAGGGGAGGGATCGGGGAGCTGTTTTTT
CDR3aa: CASRGGIGELFF

v_gene: TRBV29-1
abundance: NA
j_gene: TRBJ2-2
d_gene: NA
CDR3nt: TGCAGCGTTGGGGTCGAACCCGGGGAGCTGTTTTTT
CDR3aa: CSVGVEPGELFF

v_gene: TRBV2
abundance: NA
j_gene: TRBJ2-7
d_gene: TRBD2
CDR3nt: TGTGCCAGCATTGGAGGCGGGAGGGTCTCCTACGAGCAGTACTTC
CDR3aa: CASIGGGRVSYEQYF

v_gene: TRBV7-9
abundance: NA
j_gene: TRBJ2-7
d_gene: NA
CDR3nt: TGTGCCAGCAGCTTAGTCGGCGGGACCTACGAGCAGTACTTC
CDR3aa: CASSLVGGTYEQYF

v_gene: TRBV15
abundance: NA
j_gene: TRBJ2-7
d_gene: TRBD2
CDR3nt: TGTGCCACCAGAAGGGGACTAGCGGGCTCCTACGAGCAGTACTTC
CDR3aa: CATRRGLAGSYEQYF

v_gene: TRBV13
abundance: once
j_gene: TRBJ2-5
d_gene: TRBD2
CDR3nt: TGTGCCAGCAGCTTAACGCTCGGGGGGGAGACCCAGTACTTC
CDR3aa: CASSLTLGGETQYF

v_gene: TRBV11-3
abundance: once
j_gene: TRBJ2-7
d_gene: NA
CDR3nt: TGTGCCAGCAGCTTAGGAAGCGGCGCCTACGAGCAGTACTTC
CDR3aa: CASSLGSGAYEQYF

v_gene: TRBV5-8
abundance: NA
j_gene: TRBJ2-5
d_gene: TRBD2
CDR3nt: TGTTCGCAGCGGACTAGCGGGACCCCCCAAGAGACCCAGTACTTC
CDR3aa: CSQRTSGTPQETQYF

v_gene: TRBV5-6
abundance: once
j_gene: TRBJ2-3
d_gene: NA
CDR3nt: TGTGCCAGCAGCTTGGTTGCCTTCACAGATACGCAGTATTTT
CDR3aa: CASSLVAFTDTQYF

v_gene: TRBV10-1
abundance: NA
j_gene: TRBJ2-1
d_gene: NA
CDR3nt: TGCGCCAGCAGTGAGGGAACGAGCTCCTACAATGAGCAGTTCTTC
CDR3aa: CASSEGTSSYNEQFF

v_gene: TRBV6-1
abundance: NA
j_gene: TRBJ2-1
d_gene: NA
CDR3nt: TGTGCCAGCAGTGAATTCAGTGAGCAGTTCTTC
CDR3aa: CASSEFSEQFF

v_gene: TRBV29-1
abundance: NA
j_gene: TRBJ1-2
d_gene: NA
CDR3nt: TGCAGCGTTGACCCCCCGGACAACTATGGCTACACCTTC
CDR3aa: CSVDPPDNYGYTF

v_gene: TRBV29-1
abundance: NA
j_gene: TRBJ1-3
d_gene: NA
CDR3nt: TGCAGCGTTGAGCATCGGGAAAACACCATATATTTT
CDR3aa: CSVEHRENTIYF

v_gene: TRBV10-1
abundance: NA
j_gene: TRBJ2-7
d_gene: NA
CDR3nt: TGCGCCAGACCCGCGACAGACAAACTGTACGAGCAGTACTTC
CDR3aa: CARPATDKLYEQYF

v_gene: TRBV4-3
abundance: NA
j_gene: TRBJ1-2
d_gene: NA
CDR3nt: TGCGCCAGCAGCCAAGATGGGTCGGGTAGGGCTTACTATGGCTACACCTTC
CDR3aa: CASSQDGSGRAYYGYTF

v_gene: TRBV5-1
abundance: NA
j_gene: TRBJ2-1
d_gene: NA
CDR3nt: TGCGCCAGCAGCCAGTCGGTGGGACCCCACAATGAGCAGTTCTTC
CDR3aa: CASSQSVGPHNEQFF

v_gene: TRBV11-2
abundance: NA
j_gene: TRBJ1-2
d_gene: NA
CDR3nt: TGTGCCAGCAGCTCCCTCCGGGGGGGCTATGGCTACACCTTC
CDR3aa: CASSSLRGGYGYTF

v_gene: TRBV10-2
abundance: NA
j_gene: TRBJ1-2
d_gene: TRBD1
CDR3nt: TGCGCCAGCAGTGAGTCTGACAGGGTCCTCTATGGCTACACCTTC
CDR3aa: CASSESDRVLYGYTF

v_gene: TRBV7-6
abundance: once
j_gene: TRBJ1-1
d_gene: TRBD1
CDR3nt: TGTGCCAGCAGCCTGCGGACAGGGAACACTGAAGCTTTCTTT
CDR3aa: CASSLRTGNTEAFF

v_gene: TRBV19
abundance: NA
j_gene: TRBJ2-2
d_gene: NA
CDR3nt: TGTGCCAGTAGTATAGTTGGGACCGGGGAGCTGTTTTTT
CDR3aa: CASSIVGTGELFF

v_gene: TRBV29-1
abundance: NA
j_gene: TRBJ2-7
d_gene: NA
CDR3nt: TGCAGCGTTGAAGCAGGGGACTCCTACGAGCAGTACTTC
CDR3aa: CSVEAGDSYEQYF

v_gene: TRBV5-1
abundance: NA
j_gene: TRBJ2-7
d_gene: TRBD1
CDR3nt: TGCGCCAGCAGCCTTGGGACAGGGGAATCCTACGAGCAGTACTTC
CDR3aa: CASSLGTGESYEQYF

v_gene: TRBV2
abundance: NA
j_gene: TRBJ2-5
d_gene: NA
CDR3nt: TGTGCCAGCAGTGATGACCCCGGGACCCTCACAGAGACCCAGTACTTC
CDR3aa: CASSDDPGTLTETQYF

v_gene: TRBV28
abundance: NA
j_gene: TRBJ2-7
d_gene: TRBD1
CDR3nt: TGTGCCAGCCTCCCCCCGGGACAGGAACCTAGGGGGTACGAGCAGTACTTC
CDR3aa: CASLPPGQEPRGYEQYF

v_gene: TRBV2
abundance: NA
j_gene: TRBJ2-1
d_gene: TRBD2
CDR3nt: TGTGCCAGCAGTGAAGGCCTAGCGGACATAAATGAGCAGTTCTTC
CDR3aa: CASSEGLADINEQFF

v_gene: TRBV7-9
abundance: NA
j_gene: TRBJ2-7
d_gene: TRBD2
CDR3nt: TGTGCCAGCAGCTTAGGAGGGAGGGCGTACGAGCAGTACTTC
CDR3aa: CASSLGGRAYEQYF

v_gene: TRBV15
abundance: NA
j_gene: TRBJ2-5
d_gene: NA
CDR3nt: TGTGCCACCAGCAGCGAGACGGGACCTAATTACTTC
CDR3aa: CATSSETGPNYF

v_gene: TRBV29-1
abundance: NA
j_gene: TRBJ2-2
d_gene: TRBD2
CDR3nt: TGCAGCGTCCTTGGGACTAGCGGGAGGGCCCGGACCGGGGAGCTGTTTTTT
CDR3aa: CSVLGTSGRARTGELFF

v_gene: TRBV7-9
abundance: once
j_gene: TRBJ1-2
d_gene: NA
CDR3nt: TGTGCCAGCAGCCATAGTCAACAGGGACCCTATGGCTACACCTTC
CDR3aa: CASSHSQQGPYGYTF

v_gene: TRBV7-2
abundance: NA
j_gene: TRBJ2-3
d_gene: TRBD2
CDR3nt: TGTGCCAGCAGCCCAGGGAGGGGCTTGGGCACAGATACGCAGTATTTT
CDR3aa: CASSPGRGLGTDTQYF

v_gene: TRBV9
abundance: NA
j_gene: TRBJ2-2
d_gene: NA
CDR3nt: TGTGCCAGCACCCGCGGTGGGGGCCCGAGCACCGGGGAGCTGTTTTTT
CDR3aa: CASTRGGGPSTGELFF

v_gene: TRBV7-9
abundance: NA
j_gene: TRBJ2-7
d_gene: NA
CDR3nt: TGTGCCAGCACCCAAGGGACGTACGAGCAGTACTTC
CDR3aa: CASTQGTYEQYF